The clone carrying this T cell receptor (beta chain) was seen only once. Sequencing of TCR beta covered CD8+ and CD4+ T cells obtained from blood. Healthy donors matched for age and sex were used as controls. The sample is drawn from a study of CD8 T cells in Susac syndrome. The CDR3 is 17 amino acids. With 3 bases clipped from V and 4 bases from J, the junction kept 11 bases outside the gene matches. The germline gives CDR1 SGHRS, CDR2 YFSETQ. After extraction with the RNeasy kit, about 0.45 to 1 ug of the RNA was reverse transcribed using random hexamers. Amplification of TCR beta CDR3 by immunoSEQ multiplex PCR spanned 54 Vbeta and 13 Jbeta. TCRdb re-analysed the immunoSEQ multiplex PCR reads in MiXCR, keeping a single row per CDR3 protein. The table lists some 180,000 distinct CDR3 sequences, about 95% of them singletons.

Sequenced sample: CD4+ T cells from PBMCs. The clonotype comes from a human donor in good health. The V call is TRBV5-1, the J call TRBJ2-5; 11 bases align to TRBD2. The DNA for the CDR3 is TGCGCCAGCAGCTCAACATTCCTAGCGGGAGGTACAGAGACCCAGTACTTC. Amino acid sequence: CASSSTFLAGGTETQYF.